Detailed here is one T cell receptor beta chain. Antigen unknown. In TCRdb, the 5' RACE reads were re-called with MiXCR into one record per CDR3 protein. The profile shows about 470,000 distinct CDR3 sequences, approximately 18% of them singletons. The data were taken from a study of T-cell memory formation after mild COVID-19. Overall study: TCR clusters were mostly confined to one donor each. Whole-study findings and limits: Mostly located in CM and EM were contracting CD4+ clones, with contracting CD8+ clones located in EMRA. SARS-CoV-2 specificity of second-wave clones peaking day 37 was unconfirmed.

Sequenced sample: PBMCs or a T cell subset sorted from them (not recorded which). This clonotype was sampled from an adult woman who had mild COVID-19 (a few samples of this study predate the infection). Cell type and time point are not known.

CDR3 nucleotides: TGCAGCGTTGAAGATGTTACAGGGGGATATGGCTACACCTTC. Translated: CSVEDVTGGYGYTF. V usage is TRBV29-1 and J usage is TRBJ1-2, with 8 bases that match TRBD1. Trimming removed 0 bases from V and 5 bases from J; junction bases left unmatched: 5. The CDR3 is made up of 14 amino acids. Germline CDR1 reads SQVTM; CDR2 reads ANQGSEA.